What follows describes a single T cell receptor (beta chain). Its antigen is as yet unknown. The data stem from a study of T cell responses to AZD1222 COVID-19 vaccine. Findings and caveats of the study: Among AZD1222 vaccinees, only 5 to 7 were seropositive at baseline. Spike-specific TCR breadth and depth were elevated following two AZD1222 doses. A mostly white British donor set with more females was recruited, and clonal diversity was possibly underestimated.

Using immunoSEQ multiplex PCR, the repertoire was profiled, and TCRdb retains in-frame clones only, with some absent. The sample includes some 170,000 clones, about 88% of them seen just once. Trimming removed 4 bases at V and 6 bases at J, with 9 bases between. Germline loops: CDR1 MNHNY, CDR2 SVGAGI (reference sequence). The CDR3 length is 13 residues. This TCR was sampled from an adult in good health. The chain recombines TRBV6-6 with TRBJ1-4; TRBD1 is a possible D gene (6 bases). The specimen was peripheral blood, collected on day 0 of AZD1222 vaccination. CDR3 bases: TGTGCCAGCAGTTTCAGACAGGATGAAAAACTGTTTTTT. This codes for CASSFRQDEKLFF.